This T cell receptor beta chain was captured in a study of blood T cell repertoires in COVID-19. Data came from immunoSEQ multiplex PCR; TCRdb stores just in-frame clones and leaves some out. In the table there are 200,000 to 250,000 clones, 65% to 90% of which are singletons. In its sample, this clone was seen a few times. The CDR3 totals 12 residues. Between the trimmed V and J ends, which lost 1 base and 6 bases, there was a span of 4 bases. CDR1 and CDR2 from the germline V gene are LNHNV and YYDKDF (reference sequence). V gene TRBV15 combines with J gene TRBJ1-5; D call uncertain. The sample consisted of peripheral blood. This TCR came from a woman aged 50 to 60 with acute or convalescent COVID-19. The DNA of the CDR3 is TGTGCCACCAGCAGAGCGGGTCAGCCCCAGCATTTT. Encoded protein: CATSRAGQPQHF.